This T cell receptor beta chain was recorded in a study of blood T cells in healthy people across ages. Regarding the study as a whole: Naive T cell percentage strongly correlated with TCR beta diversity.

A second about 7 to 11 cycle PCR used barcoded and J-beta primers. Every cDNA was tagged by a template-switch adaptor with 12 random nucleotides. TCRdb reanalysed the 5' RACE reads using MiXCR and keeps one entry per CDR3 protein. This sample has about 1.4 million distinct CDR3 sequences, with 59% found just once. As regards this clonotype: Its target is not known.

CDR3 length: 14 residues. Germline-derived CDR1 and CDR2 are SGHTA and FQGNSA. V was pared by 2 bases and J by 1 base, with 9 bases between. The sample taken for sequencing was blood. The chain employs TRBV7-2 and TRBJ2-7, with a possible D match to TRBD1 (5 bases). The clonotype originates from a man between 18 and 35 years old in good health. The CDR3 protein is CASSLQQVSYEQYF. CDR3 coding DNA: TGTGCCAGCAGCTTACAACAGGTTTCCTACGAGCAGTACTTC.